This entry is about one T cell receptor (beta chain). Antigen unknown. The sample comes from a study of cytomegalovirus exposure and HLA in healthy donors. Findings and caveats of the study: Presence/absence analysis assumed near-uniform sequencing depth across donors. As was reported, the classifier diagnosed cytomegalovirus status with high specificity and sensitivity. Later, TCR association rates were found to vary by HLA locus, highest for DRB1 and lowest for HLA-C.

It was with 60 Vbeta and 13 Jbeta primers that the PCR ran. In the authors' methods: An analysis performed later counted 74 million or so unique TCR beta chains (around 9.9 million of them shared). Data came from immunoSEQ multiplex PCR; TCRdb stores just in-frame clones and leaves some out. V and J calls and clone size are given by that table; D and trimming were obtained from the DNA. The sample yields a few hundred thousand clones, approximately 84% seen once. Per germline, CDR1 SGHDN and CDR2 FVKESK. The CDR3 sequence is 12 residues long. Trimming took off 5 bases at V and 2 bases at J, with 6 bases between the two ends.

This receptor was obtained from a woman aged 40-49 years in good health and CMV-seronegative. This chain links TRBV14 with TRBJ2-5; D not resolved. The sample taken for sequencing was PBMCs. The CDR3 DNA reads TGTGCCAGCAGCTTACTGCAAGAGACCCAGTACTTC. Protein product: CASSLLQETQYF.